This is a list of T cell receptor beta chains from one sample in a study of PD-1 blockade in classical Hodgkin lymphoma. Assay: immunoSEQ multiplex PCR; the TCRdb copy retains only in-frame clones and omits some. The data show under 20,000 clones, over 75% seen once. Sequencing was performed on peripheral blood mononuclear cells (PBMCs), taken before the fourth cycle of nivolumab. Every receptor here comes from a human donor with classical Hodgkin lymphoma. Both conserved end residues are part of each CDR3. Each record gives: D gene, V gene, clone size, J gene, CDR3 protein, CDR3 DNA. D genes are given only for firm matches. Some rows mark clone size as missing; the rest say once, few, many or name a class of expanded clone.

D: TRBD1
V: TRBV19
size: .
J: TRBJ1-6
CDR3: CASSTGTGYNSPLHF
DNA: TGTGCCAGTAGTACCGGGACAGGATACAATTCACCCCTCCACTTT

D: .
V: TRBV7-2
size: once
J: TRBJ1-5
CDR3: CASSRVGGSNQPQHF
DNA: TGTGCCAGCAGCCGGGTAGGGGGAAGCAATCAGCCCCAGCATTTT

D: TRBD1
V: TRBV4-3
size: once
J: TRBJ2-1
CDR3: CASSQDRTGINEQFF
DNA: TGCGCCAGCAGCCAGGATAGGACAGGTATAAATGAGCAGTTCTTC

D: .
V: TRBV21-1
size: .
J: TRBJ2-5
CDR3: CASSNLALSFSRETQYF
DNA: TGTGCCAGCAGCAACCTGGCGTTGAGTTTCTCAAGGGAGACCCAGTACTTC

D: .
V: TRBV27
size: .
J: TRBJ1-1
CDR3: CASGQLMGRMNTEAFF
DNA: TGTGCCAGCGGCCAACTTATGGGACGGATGAACACTGAAGCTTTCTTT

D: .
V: TRBV5-1
size: few
J: TRBJ2-7
CDR3: CASSALGGWYEQYF
DNA: TGCGCCAGCAGCGCGCTCGGGGGCTGGTACGAGCAGTACTTC

D: TRBD1
V: TRBV5-1
size: few
J: TRBJ1-2
CDR3: CASSLAGGGGYTF
DNA: TGCGCCAGCAGCTTGGCAGGGGGCGGTGGCTACACCTTC

D: .
V: TRBV5-6
size: .
J: TRBJ1-1
CDR3: CASSFHRVGFEAFF
DNA: TGTGCCAGCAGCTTCCACAGGGTAGGTTTTGAAGCTTTCTTT

D: TRBD2
V: TRBV29-1
size: .
J: TRBJ2-3
CDR3: CSSGRAADTQYF
DNA: TGCAGCAGCGGGAGGGCGGCAGATACGCAGTATTTT

D: TRBD2
V: TRBV15
size: few
J: TRBJ2-1
CDR3: CATSREAGVRNEQFF
DNA: TGTGCCACCAGCAGAGAAGCGGGGGTAAGAAATGAGCAGTTCTTC

D: TRBD1
V: TRBV9
size: .
J: TRBJ1-4
CDR3: CASSPGTEEEKLFF
DNA: TGTGCCAGCAGTCCTGGGACAGAAGAGGAAAAACTGTTTTTT

D: .
V: TRBV5-1
size: .
J: TRBJ2-2
CDR3: CASSLGTVTGELFF
DNA: TGCGCCAGCAGCTTGGGGACAGTCACCGGGGAGCTGTTTTTT

D: .
V: TRBV19
size: .
J: TRBJ1-1
CDR3: CASSIGAGRTEAFF
DNA: TGTGCCAGTAGTATAGGGGCAGGGAGGACTGAAGCTTTCTTT

D: TRBD1
V: TRBV4-1
size: few
J: TRBJ1-1
CDR3: CASSQDLQGASGTEAFF
DNA: TGCGCCAGCAGCCAAGATCTTCAGGGGGCTAGTGGCACTGAAGCTTTCTTT

D: TRBD1
V: TRBV19
size: .
J: TRBJ1-2
CDR3: CASSVGQGGGYTF
DNA: TGTGCCAGTAGTGTTGGACAGGGCGGCGGCTACACCTTC

D: .
V: TRBV29-1
size: .
J: TRBJ1-3
CDR3: CSVVGGNTIYF
DNA: TGCAGCGTCGTGGGTGGAAACACCATATATTTT

D: .
V: TRBV6-1
size: few
J: TRBJ1-2
CDR3: CASSEASEDYGYTF
DNA: TGTGCCAGCAGTGAAGCATCGGAGGACTATGGCTACACCTTC

D: .
V: TRBV4-1
size: .
J: TRBJ1-3
CDR3: CASSHPNSAGGNTIYF
DNA: TGCGCCAGCAGCCACCCAAATTCCGCGGGGGGAAACACCATATATTTT

D: .
V: TRBV29-1
size: .
J: TRBJ2-7
CDR3: CSGRTGTDSYEQYF
DNA: TGCAGCGGTAGAACCGGGACCGACTCCTACGAGCAGTACTTC

D: .
V: TRBV19
size: .
J: TRBJ2-3
CDR3: CASSILADSTDTQYF
DNA: TGTGCCAGTAGTATATTAGCGGATAGCACAGATACGCAGTATTTT

D: TRBD1
V: TRBV6-1
size: .
J: TRBJ1-2
CDR3: CASSGITGGSGYTF
DNA: TGTGCCAGCAGTGGTATCACAGGGGGCAGTGGCTACACCTTC

D: .
V: TRBV29-1
size: once
J: TRBJ2-7
CDR3: CSVGLFKSTYEQYF
DNA: TGCAGCGTTGGTCTCTTTAAAAGTACCTACGAGCAGTACTTC

D: .
V: TRBV11-3
size: .
J: TRBJ2-2
CDR3: CASSTQDSTGELFF
DNA: TGTGCCAGCAGCACCCAGGACAGCACCGGGGAGCTGTTTTTT

D: .
V: TRBV2
size: .
J: TRBJ1-4
CDR3: CASSEWRATNEKLFF
DNA: TGTGCCAGCAGTGAGTGGCGAGCAACTAATGAAAAACTGTTTTTT

D: .
V: TRBV19
size: .
J: TRBJ1-2
CDR3: CASSSVYGYTF
DNA: TGTGCCAGTAGCTCTGTCTATGGCTACACCTTC

D: .
V: TRBV6-5
size: once
J: TRBJ2-7
CDR3: CASSLGQGGLGEQYF
DNA: TGTGCCAGCAGCCTCGGACAGGGAGGGCTAGGCGAGCAGTACTTC

D: .
V: TRBV29-1
size: .
J: TRBJ1-4
CDR3: CSVDGGGNEKLFF
DNA: TGCAGCGTTGATGGGGGCGGTAATGAAAAACTGTTTTTT

D: TRBD1
V: TRBV19
size: .
J: TRBJ1-5
CDR3: CATKRNRGNFQPQHF
DNA: TGTGCCACTAAACGGAACAGGGGGAATTTCCAGCCCCAGCATTTT

D: .
V: TRBV19
size: .
J: TRBJ1-5
CDR3: CASSDSNQPQHF
DNA: TGTGCCAGTAGTGACAGTAATCAGCCCCAGCATTTT

D: .
V: TRBV7-2
size: .
J: TRBJ1-4
CDR3: CASSFHSNEKLFF
DNA: TGTGCCAGCAGCTTTCACAGCAATGAAAAACTGTTTTTT